Each of the 22 T cell receptor beta chains below was sequenced from the same sample in a study of blood T cell repertoires in COVID-19. The assay was immunoSEQ multiplex PCR, and TCRdb's table has in-frame clones only and misses some. Of roughly 77,000 clones listed, more than 80% are singletons. Source material: peripheral blood. The receptors derive from a woman at least 80 years old with active COVID-19.

The chain combines TRBV19 with TRBJ2-7, with 11 bases fitting TRBD1. V lost 4 bases, J lost 3 bases, and 5 bases stayed unmatched. The CDR3 runs to 15 residues. Germline CDR1 is LNHDA and CDR2 is SQIVND (reference sequence). CDR3 in amino acids: CASSSRTGGNYEQYF. The CDR3, as DNA: TGTGCCAGTAGTAGTCGGACAGGGGGCAACTACGAGCAGTACTTC.

The chain is built from TRBV4-2 and TRBJ2-1; the D is unclear. Trimming left V 5 bases short and J 0 bases short, with 14 bases between. There are 16 residues in the CDR3. Looked up from germline, CDR1 is LGHNA and CDR2 is YNFKEQ. The CDR3 sequence is CASSLDGGGSYNEQFF. The CDR3 nucleotides are TGTGCCAGCAGCTTAGATGGTGGCGGCTCCTACAATGAGCAGTTCTTC.

The CDR3 DNA reads as TGTGCCAGCAGTCGCGACAGGGCTTACGAGCAGTACTTC. As protein: CASSRDRAYEQYF. This rearrangement joins TRBV6-2 or TRBV6-3 to TRBJ2-7, with TRBD1 identical over 7 bases. The CDR3 covers 13 residues. With V trimmed by 5 bases and J by 4 bases, 5 bases remained unmatched. The germline gives CDR1 MNHEY, CDR2 SVGEGT.

This clone was counted a few times. The chain uses TRBV10-1 and TRBJ2-7; 13 bases match TRBD2. CDR1 is WNHNN, CDR2 SYGVQD, per germline (reference sequence). The CDR3 spans 19 residues. With 0 bases clipped from V and 0 bases from J, the junction kept 8 bases outside the gene matches. DNA for the CDR3: TGCGCCAGCAGTGAGTCGGCGGGACTAGCGGGATGGTTCTCCTACGAGCAGTACTTC. Residues: CASSESAGLAGWFSYEQYF.

This clone was found once. The chain combines TRBV18 with TRBJ2-7; D remains unclear. V dropped 3 bases and J dropped 2 bases, with 8 bases sitting between them. This CDR3 region has 13 residues. Germline CDR1 and CDR2: KGHSH and LQKENI. The CDR3 bases are TGTGCCAGCTCACCCTCCGCGACCTACGAGCAGTACTTC. Protein product: CASSPSATYEQYF.

This clone qualifies as medium-sized. This same CDR3 is encoded by further DNA sequences in the sample. V gene TRBV6-5 combines with J gene TRBJ1-2; possible D gene TRBD1, 5 bases. Germline V gene data show CDR1 as MNHEY and CDR2 as SVGAGI. CDR3 size: 12 residues. V lost 4 bases and J 6 bases, leaving 9 bases between the germline ends. The DNA for the CDR3 is TGTGCCAGCAGTTCGGGGGGGGATGGCTACACCTTC. It translates to CASSSGGDGYTF.

The chain employs TRBV7-2 and TRBJ1-2; TRBD1 is a possible D gene (6 bases). CDR1 and CDR2 from the germline V gene are SGHTA and FQGNSA. The V end was cut by 4 bases, the J end by 10 bases, with 19 bases between. There are 14 residues in the CDR3. The CDR3 bases are TGTGCCAGCAGCTCAGACGGACAGCGGTCTCTCTACACCTTC. It yields the protein CASSSDGQRSLYTF. Variable domain in full (rest from reference TRBV7-2 and TRBJ1-2): GAGVSQSPSNKVTEKGKDVELRCDPISGHTALYWYRQSLGQGLEFLIYFQGNSAPDKSGLPSDRFSAERTGGSVSTLTIQRTQQEDSAVYLCASSSDGQRSLYTFGSGTRLTVV.

This clone came up a few times. V and J are TRBV29-1 and TRBJ2-5; 8 positions match TRBD2. The ends lost 5 bases at V and 1 base at J; junction bases unmatched: 3. This CDR3 has 13 amino acids. Germline values: CDR1 SQVTM, CDR2 ANQGSEA. CDR3 protein: CSVRTSGQETQYF. CDR3 nucleotides: TGCAGCGTTAGAACTAGCGGCCAAGAGACCCAGTACTTC.

This chain links TRBV7-2 with TRBJ2-1, with D unresolved. V was cut by 2 bases and J by 4 bases, with 9 bases left in between. Germline values: CDR1 SGHTA, CDR2 FQGNSA. The CDR3 is made up of 14 amino acids. The CDR3 protein is CASSLIPGYNEQFF. The CDR3, as DNA: TGTGCCAGCAGCTTAATCCCGGGTTACAATGAGCAGTTCTTC.

The V gene is TRBV15, the J gene TRBJ2-7; 9 nucleotides agree with TRBD1. V lost 0 bases, J lost 2 bases, and 20 bases stayed unmatched. CDR1 LNHNV and CDR2 YYDKDF come from the germline V gene (reference sequence). This CDR3 contains 21 residues. CDR3 in amino acids: CATSRDAGRDRDQYPTYEQYF. Written as DNA, the CDR3 is TGTGCCACCAGCAGAGATGCAGGGAGGGACAGGGATCAATACCCCACCTACGAGCAGTACTTC.

The chain has TRBV5-6 and TRBJ1-1, with D tentatively TRBD1 (5 bases). With 0 bases removed from V and 1 base from J, the gap between germline ends came to 13 bases. The germline gives CDR1 SGHDT, CDR2 YYEEEE. This CDR3 spans 16 amino acids. The CDR3 bases are TGTGCCAGCAGCTTGGGAGCTTGGGGCCCGAACACTGAAGCTTTCTTT. Protein sequence: CASSLGAWGPNTEAFF.

The chain recombines TRBV19 with TRBJ2-1; 9 bases line up with TRBD1. CDR3 length equals 14 residues. Germline CDR1 is LNHDA and CDR2 is SQIVND (reference sequence). With V trimmed by 4 bases and J by 6 bases, 4 bases remained unmatched. The chain's CDR3 is CASSTDRGGNEQFF. The CDR3 DNA reads as TGTGCCAGTAGTACCGACAGGGGGGGCAATGAGCAGTTCTTC.

The rearrangement links TRBV7-3 to TRBJ2-3; D is perhaps TRBD2 (5 bases). With 4 bases removed from V and 5 bases from J, the gap between germline ends came to 7 bases. The CDR3 runs 12 residues. The germline CDR1 and CDR2 sequences are SGHTA and FQGTGA. CDR3 sequence (DNA): TGTGCCAGCAGCTCTAGCTTAGATACGCAGTATTTT. Translation gives CASSSSLDTQYF. Full variable domain (outside the CDR3, taken from reference TRBV7-3 and TRBJ2-3): GAGVSQTPSNKVTEKGKYVELRCDPISGHTALYWYRQSLGQGPEFLIYFQGTGAADDSGLPNDRFFAVRPEGSVSTLKIQRTERGDSAVYLCASSSSLDTQYFGPGTRLTVL.

The rearrangement links TRBV6-1 to TRBJ2-7, with 8 bases lining up with TRBD2. Germline V lookup: CDR1 MNHNS, CDR2 SASEGT. The CDR3 is made up of 13 amino acids. V trimming: 3 bases; J trimming: 5 bases; junction bases outside the gene matches: 3. The CDR3 DNA is TGTGCCAGCAGTGAGGGACTAGGACACGAGCAGTACTTC. Its protein product is CASSEGLGHEQYF.

The J gene is TRBJ1-1, the V gene TRBV6-2 or TRBV6-3; D may be TRBD1 (5 bases). The germline V gene encodes CDR1 MNHEY and CDR2 SVGEGT. V gave up 2 bases and J gave up 5 bases, with 12 bases separating them. CDR3 length: 14 amino acids. The CDR3 DNA is TGTGCCAGCAGTTACGGGGGGGGTCTTACTGAAGCTTTCTTT. Protein: CASSYGGGLTEAFF.

The V and J genes are TRBV7-2 and TRBJ2-1; 10 nucleotides agree with TRBD2. Trimming cost V 4 bases and J 5 bases; bases outside gene matches: 8. Germline V CDR1 and CDR2: SGHTA, FQGNSA. The CDR3 totals 16 residues. CDR3 residues: CASSSYSGRRDNEQFF. The CDR3 bases are TGTGCCAGCAGCTCCTATAGCGGGAGGAGGGACAATGAGCAGTTCTTC.

V and J are TRBV7-2 and TRBJ1-2; 10 bases map to TRBD1. CDR3 length equals 15 residues. The trim removed 3 bases at V and 6 bases at J, leaving 7 bases unmatched. Germline V gives CDR1 SGHTA, CDR2 FQGNSA. CDR3 sequence reads: CASSFRGQGWDGYTF. The CDR3 nucleotides are TGTGCCAGCAGCTTCAGGGGACAGGGGTGGGATGGCTACACCTTC.

This chain joins TRBV11-2 and TRBJ1-2, with 9 bases lining up with TRBD1. The CDR3 has 13 amino acids. V dropped 5 bases and J dropped 7; count of bases not matched to a gene: 5. Germline assignment: CDR1 SGHAT and CDR2 FQNNGV. The CDR3 sequence: CASSPGTGTGYTF. DNA of the CDR3: TGTGCCAGCAGCCCCGGGACAGGGACTGGCTACACCTTC.

The rearrangement uses TRBV7-3 and TRBJ2-7; tentative D call: TRBD2 (5 bases). The V gene's germline CDR1 is SGHTA and CDR2 FQGTGA. The length of the CDR3 is 15 residues. The V gene lost 5 bases and the J gene lost 2 bases, with 16 bases spanning the gap. The CDR3 loop reads CASSPSASGPYEQYF. The CDR3 DNA sequence: TGTGCCAGCAGCCCCTCCGCCAGCGGACCCTACGAGCAGTACTTC.

The chain carries TRBV7-8 and TRBJ2-3; unclear D gene. The CDR3 loop spans 17 amino acids. Germline CDR1 and CDR2: SGHVS and FQNEAQ. V shed 3 bases and J shed 2 bases, with 18 bases lying between them. The CDR3: CASSFTFNRAPTDTQYF. The DNA for the CDR3 is TGTGCCAGCAGCTTCACCTTTAATCGAGCCCCCACAGATACGCAGTATTTT.

This clone was observed a handful of times. The gene calls are TRBV19 and TRBJ2-7, with a possible D match to TRBD1 (5 bases). The V gene's germline CDR1 is LNHDA and CDR2 SQIVND (reference sequence). Trimming removed 5 bases at V and 4 bases at J, with 18 bases between. The CDR3 has 15 amino acids. The CDR3 sequence is CASSQGTPEVYEQYF. Written as DNA, the CDR3 is TGTGCCAGTAGTCAGGGAACACCTGAGGTTTACGAGCAGTACTTC.

With respect to this clone: Other nucleotide sequences in the sample specify the same CDR3. This rearrangement joins TRBV5-5 to TRBJ2-3; possibly TRBD1 for D (6 bases). Germline loops: CDR1 SGHKS, CDR2 YYEKEE (reference sequence). The CDR3 extends over 14 amino acids. The V gene lost 4 bases and the J gene lost 4 bases, with 13 bases spanning the gap. The CDR3: CASSPGQGADTQYF. The CDR3 bases are TGTGCCAGCAGCCCGGGACAAGGGGCAGATACGCAGTATTTT.